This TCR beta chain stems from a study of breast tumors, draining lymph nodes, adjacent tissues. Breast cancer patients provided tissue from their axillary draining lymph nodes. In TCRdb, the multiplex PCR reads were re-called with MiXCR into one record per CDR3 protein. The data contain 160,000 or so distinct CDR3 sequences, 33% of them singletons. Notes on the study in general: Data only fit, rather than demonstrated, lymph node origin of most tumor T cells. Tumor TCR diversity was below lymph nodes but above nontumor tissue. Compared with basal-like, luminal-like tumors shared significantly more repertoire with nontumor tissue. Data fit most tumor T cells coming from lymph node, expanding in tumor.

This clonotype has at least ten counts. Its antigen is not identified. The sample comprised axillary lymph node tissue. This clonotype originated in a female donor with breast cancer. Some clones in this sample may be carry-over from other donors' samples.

The CDR3 loop is CASSNGVYSNQPQHF. DNA for the CDR3: TGTGCCAGCAGCAACGGTGTCTATAGCAATCAGCCCCAGCATTTT. This sequence joins TRBV11-2 and TRBJ1-5; D gene uncertain. CDR3 length: 15 residues. The germline V gene encodes CDR1 SGHAT and CDR2 FQNNGV. V lost 5 bases, J lost 0 bases, and 11 bases lay in between.